The rows below give T cell receptor beta chains drawn from one sample of a study of blood T cell repertoires in COVID-19. TCRdb's table, derived via immunoSEQ multiplex PCR, lists solely in-frame clones and lacks some. The top ten hold over 6% of the sample, which has hundreds of thousands of clones, 87% seen once. The sample consisted of peripheral blood. Source of these receptors: a woman between 50 and 59 years old with COVID-19, enrolled during active disease. Each CDR3 is given without its conserved first and last residue.

v_call,j_call,cdr3_aa
TRBV2,TRBJ2-1,ASSPGQGSYNEQF
TRBV27,TRBJ2-1,ASSAVGLAGGWNEQF
TRBV7-8,TRBJ2-3,ATTLAGGGDTQY
TRBV5-6,TRBJ2-2,ASSLGAWGRVTGELF
TRBV3-1/TRBV3-2,TRBJ1-5,ASTGDKHQPQH
TRBV7-6,TRBJ1-5,ASSLDQRGRHQPQH
TRBV19,TRBJ1-3,ASTRDNRNTIY
TRBV12-3/TRBV12-4,TRBJ1-5,ASNRGNQPQH
TRBV19,TRBJ1-5,ASSARLLLSNQPQH
TRBV23-1,TRBJ1-2,ASSQSRGEDNYGYT
TRBV18,TRBJ2-3,ASSRPTGKSTDTQY
TRBV6-5,TRBJ1-4,ASSYSTGNAEKLF
TRBV9,TRBJ2-3,ASSVASGSADTQY
TRBV11-3,TRBJ2-3,ASSFGTGITDTQY
TRBV24-1,TRBJ2-1,ATSDTTSPYNEQF
TRBV2,TRBJ2-5,ASSEYFPRGGETQY
TRBV19,TRBJ2-3,ASSLRRVADTQY
TRBV19,TRBJ1-3,ASSLIGTASGNTIY
TRBV27,TRBJ2-7,ASSRQGSYEQY
TRBV12-3/TRBV12-4,TRBJ1-2,ATQVAEVYGYT
TRBV24-1,TRBJ2-5,ATRAGGGETQY
TRBV3-1/TRBV3-2,TRBJ2-1,ASKREGLSYNEQF
TRBV18,TRBJ2-7,ASSPGLAGEGYEQY
TRBV27,TRBJ1-1,ASSLWGGGTEAF
TRBV24-1,TRBJ1-5,ATSDTGDRGNQPQH
TRBV25-1,TRBJ2-2,ASSSPREGTGELF
TRBV19,TRBJ2-1,ASSIGVNEQF
TRBV27,TRBJ2-7,ASSPQLAGGIYEQY
TRBV6-5,TRBJ1-2,ASSRQGIWAYT
TRBV30,TRBJ2-3,AWSVTGSLFASTDTQY
TRBV3-1/TRBV3-2,TRBJ1-5,ASSSRDRVDQPQH
TRBV29-1,TRBJ1-1,SVLGQYTEAF
TRBV5-1,TRBJ2-3,ASSLGGVASTDTQY
TRBV28,TRBJ1-1,ASRTRQGLNTEAF
TRBV7-3,TRBJ2-1,ASSLKGAIDNEQF
TRBV6-5,TRBJ2-5,ASSYSNRGMGETQY
TRBV6-6,TRBJ2-3,ASSFIGDRLN
TRBV18,TRBJ2-3,ASSLLAGLTDTQY
TRBV6-5,TRBJ1-1,ASSTNRITEAF
TRBV5-1,TRBJ1-1,ASHATGENTEAF
TRBV19,TRBJ1-6,ASSAPGQGNSPLH
TRBV7-6,TRBJ2-5,ASSYGLAGEETQY
TRBV4-1,TRBJ2-7,ASSQGDRVEQY
TRBV28,TRBJ2-5,ASSMRTLETQY
TRBV2,TRBJ1-5,ASGPPRLNQPQH